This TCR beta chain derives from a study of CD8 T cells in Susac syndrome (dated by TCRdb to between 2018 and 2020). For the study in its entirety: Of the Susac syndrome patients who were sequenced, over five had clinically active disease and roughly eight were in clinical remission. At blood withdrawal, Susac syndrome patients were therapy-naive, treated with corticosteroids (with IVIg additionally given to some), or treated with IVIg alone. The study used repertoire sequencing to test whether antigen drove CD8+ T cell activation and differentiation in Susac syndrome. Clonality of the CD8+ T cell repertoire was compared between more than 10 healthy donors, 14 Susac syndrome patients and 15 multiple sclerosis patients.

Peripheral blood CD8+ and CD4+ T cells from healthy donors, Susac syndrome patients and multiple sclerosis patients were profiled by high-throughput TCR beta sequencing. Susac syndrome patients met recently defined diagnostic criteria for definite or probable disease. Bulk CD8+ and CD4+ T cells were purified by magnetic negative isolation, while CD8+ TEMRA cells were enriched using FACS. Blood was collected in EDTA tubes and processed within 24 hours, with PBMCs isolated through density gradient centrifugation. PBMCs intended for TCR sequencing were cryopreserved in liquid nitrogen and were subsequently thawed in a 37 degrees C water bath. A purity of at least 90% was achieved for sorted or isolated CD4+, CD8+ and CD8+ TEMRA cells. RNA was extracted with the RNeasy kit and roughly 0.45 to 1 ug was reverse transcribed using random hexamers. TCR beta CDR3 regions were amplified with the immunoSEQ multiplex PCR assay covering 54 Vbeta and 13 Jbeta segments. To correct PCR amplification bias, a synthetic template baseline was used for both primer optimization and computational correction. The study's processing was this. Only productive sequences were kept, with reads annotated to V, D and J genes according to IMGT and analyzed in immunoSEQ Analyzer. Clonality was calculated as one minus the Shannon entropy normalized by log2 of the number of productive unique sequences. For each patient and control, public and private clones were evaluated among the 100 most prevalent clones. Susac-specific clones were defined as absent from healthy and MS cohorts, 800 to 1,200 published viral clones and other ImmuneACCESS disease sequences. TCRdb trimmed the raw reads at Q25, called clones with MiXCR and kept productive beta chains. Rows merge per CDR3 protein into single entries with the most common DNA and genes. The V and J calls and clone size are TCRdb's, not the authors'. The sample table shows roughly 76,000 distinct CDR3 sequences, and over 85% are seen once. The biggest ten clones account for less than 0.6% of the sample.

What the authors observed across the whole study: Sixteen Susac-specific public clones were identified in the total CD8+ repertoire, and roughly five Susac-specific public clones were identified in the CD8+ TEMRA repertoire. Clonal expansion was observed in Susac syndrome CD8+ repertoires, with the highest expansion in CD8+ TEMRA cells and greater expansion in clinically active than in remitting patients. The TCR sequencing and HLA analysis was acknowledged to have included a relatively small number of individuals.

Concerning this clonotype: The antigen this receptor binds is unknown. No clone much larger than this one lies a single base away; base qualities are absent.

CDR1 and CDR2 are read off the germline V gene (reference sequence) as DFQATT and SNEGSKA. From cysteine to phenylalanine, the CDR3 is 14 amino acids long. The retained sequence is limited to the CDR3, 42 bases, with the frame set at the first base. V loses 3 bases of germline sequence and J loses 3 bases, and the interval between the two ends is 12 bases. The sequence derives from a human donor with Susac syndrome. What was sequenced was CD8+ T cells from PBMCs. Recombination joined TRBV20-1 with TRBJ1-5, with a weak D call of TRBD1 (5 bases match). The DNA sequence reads TGCAGTGCTAGTCGTCGGGACGCCAATCAGCCCCAGCATTTT. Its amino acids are CSASRRDANQPQHF.